This TCR beta chain emerged from a study of T cells after yellow fever vaccination (dated by TCRdb to the late 2010s). About the full investigation: The SMART-Seq v4 Ultra Low Input RNA kit was used to prepare libraries from fractions with low cell numbers. Two healthy male donors, one aged 18 to 30 and one aged 30 to 39 years, were included in the cohort. Blood was collected at multiple timepoints before and after primary and secondary immunization, and bulk PBMC replicates and cell subsets were isolated. To follow T-cell clones before and after both primary and booster YFV17D yellow fever vaccination, bulk TCR alpha and beta repertoires underwent longitudinal sequencing. What the research found in general, with its limitations: Most clones expanded after primary vaccination (almost 97% of CD4 and 80% to 90% of CD8) were re-detected after the booster, suggesting that broad memory maintenance occurred. The secondary T-cell response was weaker than the primary response but faster, peaking on day 5 instead of day 15. A small share of clonotypes occurred in both CD4 and CD8 compartments, likely arising from convergent recombination. Computational filtering was needed because FACS-sorted repertoires could contain abundant contaminating clonotypes from the bulk population. The study included only a couple of donors, which limits how far the findings can be generalized.

This clonotype has only a few counts. Its cognate antigen has yet to be identified. No base quality values were provided; no much bigger clone lies one nucleotide off. The sample's treatment or condition, from its label and the paper: live attenuated yellow fever vaccine strain. At each blood-draw timepoint, two biological replicates of bulk PBMCs were obtained. PBMCs were isolated from peripheral blood using a standard Ficoll-Paque protocol. TriZol was used to extract RNA from bulk PBMCs, CD4 and CD8 fractions, and dextramer-positive and dextramer-negative fractions. As encoded in the germline V gene (reference sequence), CDR1 is DFQATT while CDR2 is SNEGSKA. At the junction V is shortened by 1 base and J by 5 bases; bases outside the gene matches: 9. The CDR3 covers 15 residues, taking in both the cysteine and the valine. Left in the record is the CDR3 DNA by itself, 45 bases read in frame from the first base.

TCR cDNA was synthesized by 5'RACE template switching, through which a universal primer site and unique molecular identifiers were introduced. cDNA synthesis was primed from both the TCR alpha and TCR beta constant segments. Library amplification used two PCR steps, and the second PCR step added sample barcodes and sequencing adapters. Libraries were sequenced on Illumina HiSeq 2500 (2x100 bp) or NovaSeq (2x150 bp). Under the source paper's analysis protocol: Demultiplexing of reads and collapsing into UMI consensus sequences were performed with MIGEC, and V(D)J alignment was carried out with MiXCR. Vaccine-responding clonotypes were identified with edgeR using replicate PBMC samples, with FDR below 0.01 and a log2 fold change above 5 up to day 15 being required. Each bulk clonotype received a CD4 or CD8 identity based on whether the sequenced CD4 or CD8 repertoire contained that clonotype at higher abundance. The raw public data were reprocessed by TCRdb itself: fastp quality trimming at Q25, MiXCR clonotype calling, in-frame beta chains only. Here each entry gathers all rows of one CDR3 protein and keeps the most common genes and DNA. The V and J calls here are based on TCRdb, not the publication. This sample comprises some 300,000 distinct CDR3 sequences, 7% to 9% of them detected only once. The ten largest clones add up to 17% of the sample.

The sample was PBMCs, taken roughly 47 days after the first yellow fever vaccination. Recombination connected TRBV20-1 to TRBJ2-7, and TRBD1 matches 9 of the central bases. This TCR derives from a man aged 18 to 29 who received the YFV17D yellow fever vaccine. The CDR3 amino acid sequence is: CSARVLGQGPDEQYV. The DNA is as follows: TGCAGTGCTAGAGTGCTTGGACAGGGGCCCGACGAGCAGTACGTC.